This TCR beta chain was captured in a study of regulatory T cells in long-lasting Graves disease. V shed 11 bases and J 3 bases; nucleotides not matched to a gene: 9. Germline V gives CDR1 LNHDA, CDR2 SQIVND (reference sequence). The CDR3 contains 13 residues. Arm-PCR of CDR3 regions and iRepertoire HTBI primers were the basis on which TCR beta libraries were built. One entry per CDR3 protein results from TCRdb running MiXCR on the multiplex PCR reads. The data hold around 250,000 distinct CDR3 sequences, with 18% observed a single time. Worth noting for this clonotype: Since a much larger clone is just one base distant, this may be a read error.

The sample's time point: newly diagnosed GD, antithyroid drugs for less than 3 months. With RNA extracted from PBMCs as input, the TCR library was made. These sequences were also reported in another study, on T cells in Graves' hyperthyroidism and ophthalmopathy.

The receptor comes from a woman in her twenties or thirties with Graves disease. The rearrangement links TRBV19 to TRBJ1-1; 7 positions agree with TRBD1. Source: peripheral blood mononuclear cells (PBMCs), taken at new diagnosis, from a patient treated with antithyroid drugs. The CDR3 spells CAGMRGLDTEAFF. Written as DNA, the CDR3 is TGTGCCGGTATGAGGGGGCTGGACACTGAAGCTTTCTTT.